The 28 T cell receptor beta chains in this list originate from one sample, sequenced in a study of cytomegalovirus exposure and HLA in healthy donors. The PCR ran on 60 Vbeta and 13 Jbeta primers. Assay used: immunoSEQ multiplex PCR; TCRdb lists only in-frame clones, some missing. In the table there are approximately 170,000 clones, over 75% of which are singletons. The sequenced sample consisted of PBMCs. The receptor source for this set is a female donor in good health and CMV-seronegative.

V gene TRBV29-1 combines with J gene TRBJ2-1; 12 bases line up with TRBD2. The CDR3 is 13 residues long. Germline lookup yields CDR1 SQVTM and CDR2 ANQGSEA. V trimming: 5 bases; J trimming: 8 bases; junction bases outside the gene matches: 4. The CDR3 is CSVRSSGRDEQFF. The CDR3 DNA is TGCAGCGTTAGGTCTAGCGGGAGGGATGAGCAGTTCTTC.

The DNA for the CDR3 is TGTGCCAGCAGCTCTTCCGCCGGGTACGGAAACACCATATATTTT. Translated, it gives CASSSSAGYGNTIYF. This chain joins TRBV9 and TRBJ1-3; D gene ambiguous. V was trimmed by 4 bases and J by 4 bases, leaving 15 bases between them. Germline V gene lookup returns CDR1 SGDLS and CDR2 YYNGEE. The CDR3 is 15 amino acids.

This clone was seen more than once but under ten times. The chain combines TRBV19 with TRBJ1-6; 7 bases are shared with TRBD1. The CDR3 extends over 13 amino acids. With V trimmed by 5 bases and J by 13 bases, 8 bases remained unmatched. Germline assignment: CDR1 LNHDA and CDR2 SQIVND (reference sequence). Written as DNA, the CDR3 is TGTGCCAGTAGTTCCGGGACAGTCACTCCCCTCCACTTT. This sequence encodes CASSSGTVTPLHF.

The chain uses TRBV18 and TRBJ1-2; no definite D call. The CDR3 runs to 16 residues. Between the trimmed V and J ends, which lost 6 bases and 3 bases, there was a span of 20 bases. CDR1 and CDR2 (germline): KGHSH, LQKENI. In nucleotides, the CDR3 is TGTGCCAGCTCCCCAGTTGTTGCGGATGGCGACTATGGCTACACCTTC. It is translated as CASSPVVADGDYGYTF.

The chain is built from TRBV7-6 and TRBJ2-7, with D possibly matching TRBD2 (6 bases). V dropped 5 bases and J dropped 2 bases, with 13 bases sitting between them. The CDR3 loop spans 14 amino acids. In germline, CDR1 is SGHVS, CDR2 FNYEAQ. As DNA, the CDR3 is TGTGCCAGCAGCCCTCCGGGGGTCCCCTACGAGCAGTACTTC. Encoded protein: CASSPPGVPYEQYF. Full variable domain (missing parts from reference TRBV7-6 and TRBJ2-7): GAGVSQSPRYKVTKRGQDVALRCDPISGHVSLYWYRQALGQGPEFLTYFNYEAQQDKSGLPNDRFSAERPEGSISTLTIQRTEQRDSAMYRCASSPPGVPYEQYFGPGTRLTVT.

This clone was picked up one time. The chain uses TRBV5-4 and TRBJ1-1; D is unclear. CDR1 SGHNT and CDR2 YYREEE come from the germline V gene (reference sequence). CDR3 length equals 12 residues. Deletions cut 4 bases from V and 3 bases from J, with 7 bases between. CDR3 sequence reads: CASSPDDTEAFF. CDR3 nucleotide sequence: TGTGCCAGCAGCCCAGATGACACTGAAGCTTTCTTT.

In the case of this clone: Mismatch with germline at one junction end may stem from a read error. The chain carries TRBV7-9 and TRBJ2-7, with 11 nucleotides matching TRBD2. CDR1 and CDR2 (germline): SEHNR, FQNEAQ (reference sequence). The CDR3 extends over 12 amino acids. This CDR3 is CSSSSTSGVQYF. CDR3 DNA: TGTTCCAGCTCATCGACTAGCGGGGTACAGTACTTC.

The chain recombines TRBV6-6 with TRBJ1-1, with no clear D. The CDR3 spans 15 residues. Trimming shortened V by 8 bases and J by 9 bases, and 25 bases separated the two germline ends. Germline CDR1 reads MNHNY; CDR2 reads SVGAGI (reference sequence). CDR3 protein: CASLSPSQPTRKAFF. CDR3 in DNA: TGTGCCAGCCTAAGTCCCAGCCAACCGACAAGGAAAGCTTTCTTT.

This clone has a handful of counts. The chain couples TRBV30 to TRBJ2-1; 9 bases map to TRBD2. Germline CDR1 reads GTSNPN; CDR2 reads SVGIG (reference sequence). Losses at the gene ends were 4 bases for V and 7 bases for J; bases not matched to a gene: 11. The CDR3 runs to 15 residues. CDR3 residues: CAWTPQSGGTNEQFF. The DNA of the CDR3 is TGTGCCTGGACCCCGCAGAGCGGGGGGACAAATGAGCAGTTCTTC.

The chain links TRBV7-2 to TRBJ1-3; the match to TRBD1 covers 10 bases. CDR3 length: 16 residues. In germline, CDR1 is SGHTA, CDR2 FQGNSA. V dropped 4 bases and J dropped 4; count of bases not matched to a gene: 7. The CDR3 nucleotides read TGTGCCAGCAGCTCGACAGGGGGCGCGACGGGAAACACCATATATTTT. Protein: CASSSTGGATGNTIYF.

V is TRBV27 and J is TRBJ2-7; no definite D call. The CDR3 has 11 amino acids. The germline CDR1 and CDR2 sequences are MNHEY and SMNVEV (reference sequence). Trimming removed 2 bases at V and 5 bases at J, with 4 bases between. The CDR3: CASSLGHEQYF. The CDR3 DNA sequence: TGTGCCAGCAGTTTAGGCCACGAGCAGTACTTC.

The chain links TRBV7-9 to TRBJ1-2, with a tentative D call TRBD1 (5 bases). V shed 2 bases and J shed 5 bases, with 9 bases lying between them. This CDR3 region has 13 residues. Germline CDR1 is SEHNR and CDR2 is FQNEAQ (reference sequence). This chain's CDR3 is CASSLSGIYGYTF. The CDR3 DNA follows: TGTGCCAGCAGCTTATCAGGGATATATGGCTACACCTTC.

The CDR3 DNA sequence: TGCGCCAGCAGCCAAGTTTCCTCCTACCGCACAGATACGCAGTATTTT. As protein: CASSQVSSYRTDTQYF. This chain links TRBV4-3 with TRBJ2-3; no definite D call. V was clipped by 1 base and J by 1 base, with 12 bases between them. CDR1 and CDR2 from the germline V gene are LGHNA and YSLEER. The CDR3 is made up of 16 amino acids.

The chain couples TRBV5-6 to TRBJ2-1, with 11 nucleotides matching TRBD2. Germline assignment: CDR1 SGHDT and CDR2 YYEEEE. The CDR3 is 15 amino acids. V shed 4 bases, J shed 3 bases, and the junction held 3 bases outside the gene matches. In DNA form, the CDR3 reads TGTGCCAGCAGCCAGGGACTAGCGGTCTACAATGAGCAGTTCTTC. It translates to CASSQGLAVYNEQFF.

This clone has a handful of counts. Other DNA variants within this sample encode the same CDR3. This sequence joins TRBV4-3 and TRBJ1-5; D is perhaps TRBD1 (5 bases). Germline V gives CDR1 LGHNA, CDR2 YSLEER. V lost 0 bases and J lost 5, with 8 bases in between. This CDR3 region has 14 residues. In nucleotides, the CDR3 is TGCGCCAGCAGCCAAGAGGGGGGGGATCAGCCCCAGCATTTT. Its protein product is CASSQEGGDQPQHF.

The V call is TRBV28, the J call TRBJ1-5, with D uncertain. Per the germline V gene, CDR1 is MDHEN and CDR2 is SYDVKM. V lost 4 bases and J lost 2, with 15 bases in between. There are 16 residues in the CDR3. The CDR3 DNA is TGTGCCAGCAGTTCGGTCGGAGCACCGGGCAATCAGCCCCAGCATTTT. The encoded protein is CASSSVGAPGNQPQHF.

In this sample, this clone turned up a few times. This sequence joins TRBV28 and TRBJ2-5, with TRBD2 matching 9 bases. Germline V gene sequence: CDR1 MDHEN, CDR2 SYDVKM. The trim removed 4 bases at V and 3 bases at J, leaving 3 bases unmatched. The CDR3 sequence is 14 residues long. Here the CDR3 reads CASSYRLAEETQYF. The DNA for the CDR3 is TGTGCCAGCAGTTATCGACTAGCGGAAGAGACCCAGTACTTC.

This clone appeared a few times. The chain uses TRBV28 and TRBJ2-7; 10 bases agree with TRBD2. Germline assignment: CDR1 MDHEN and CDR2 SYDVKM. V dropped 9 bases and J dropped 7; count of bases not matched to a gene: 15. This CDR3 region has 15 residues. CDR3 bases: TGTGCCAGTGGTGAAGGGACTAGCGCCGGCCGGGAGCAGTACTTC. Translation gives CASGEGTSAGREQYF.

The DNA for the CDR3 is TGTGCCAGCAGTTCCCCGGGACAGGGTCTGGGTGAGCAGTACTTC. It translates to CASSSPGQGLGEQYF. This sequence joins TRBV28 and TRBJ2-7, with TRBD1 identical over 9 bases. CDR1 is MDHEN, CDR2 SYDVKM, per germline. The CDR3 sequence is 15 residues long. Germline trimming cut 4 bases from V and 7 bases from J; bases unmatched to any gene: 11.

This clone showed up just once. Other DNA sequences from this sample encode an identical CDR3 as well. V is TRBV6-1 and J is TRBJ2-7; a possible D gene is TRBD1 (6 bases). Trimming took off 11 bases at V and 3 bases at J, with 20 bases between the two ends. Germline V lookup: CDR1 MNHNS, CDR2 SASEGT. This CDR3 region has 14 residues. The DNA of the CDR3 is TGTGCCGCGGGCTTTTCGCCGGGACACTACGAGCAGTACTTC. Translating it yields CAAGFSPGHYEQYF.

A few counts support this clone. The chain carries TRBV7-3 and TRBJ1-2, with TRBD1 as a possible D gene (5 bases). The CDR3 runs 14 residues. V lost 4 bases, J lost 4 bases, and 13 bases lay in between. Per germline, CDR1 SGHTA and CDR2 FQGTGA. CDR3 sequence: CASSSGVTAYGYTF. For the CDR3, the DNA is TGTGCCAGCAGCTCGGGGGTGACAGCCTATGGCTACACCTTC.

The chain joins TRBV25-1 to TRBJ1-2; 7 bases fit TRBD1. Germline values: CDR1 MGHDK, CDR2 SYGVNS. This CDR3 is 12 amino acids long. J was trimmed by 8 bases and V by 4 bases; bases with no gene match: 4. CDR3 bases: TGTGCCAGCAGTGGCAGGGGGTGGGGCTACACCTTC. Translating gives CASSGRGWGYTF.

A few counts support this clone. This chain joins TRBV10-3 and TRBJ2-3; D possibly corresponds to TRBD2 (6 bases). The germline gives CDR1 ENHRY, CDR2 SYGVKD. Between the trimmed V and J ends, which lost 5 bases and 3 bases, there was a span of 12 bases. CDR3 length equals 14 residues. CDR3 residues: CAISPWGDTDTQYF. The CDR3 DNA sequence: TGTGCCATCAGTCCTTGGGGGGATACAGATACGCAGTATTTT.

CDR3 amino acids: CASSFGTHDSPLHF. The CDR3 nucleotides read TGTGCCAGCAGCTTCGGGACACATGATTCACCCCTCCACTTT. The V call is TRBV7-3, the J call TRBJ1-6; D perhaps matches TRBD1 (6 bases). Per the germline V gene, CDR1 is SGHTA and CDR2 is FQGTGA. The CDR3 runs 14 residues. V was shortened by 3 bases and J by 8 bases, with 11 bases between the two germline ends.

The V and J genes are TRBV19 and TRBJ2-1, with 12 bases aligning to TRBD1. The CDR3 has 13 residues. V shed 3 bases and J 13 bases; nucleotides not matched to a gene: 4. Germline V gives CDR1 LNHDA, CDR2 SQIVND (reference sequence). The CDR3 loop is CASSMGQGAVQFF. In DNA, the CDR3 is TGTGCCAGTAGTATGGGACAGGGGGCGGTCCAGTTCTTC.

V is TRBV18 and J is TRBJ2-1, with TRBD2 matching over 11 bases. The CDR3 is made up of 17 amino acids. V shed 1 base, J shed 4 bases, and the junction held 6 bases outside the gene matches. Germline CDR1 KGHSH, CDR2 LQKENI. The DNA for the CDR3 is TGTGCCAGCTCACCACTAGATACTAGCGGGAGTTACAATGAGCAGTTCTTC. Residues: CASSPLDTSGSYNEQFF.

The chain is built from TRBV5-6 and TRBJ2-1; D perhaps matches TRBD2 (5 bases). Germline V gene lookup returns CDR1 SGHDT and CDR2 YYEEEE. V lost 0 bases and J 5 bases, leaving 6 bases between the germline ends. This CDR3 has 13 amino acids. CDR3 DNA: TGTGCCAGCAGCTTGGGACTACACAATGAGCAGTTCTTC. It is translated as CASSLGLHNEQFF.

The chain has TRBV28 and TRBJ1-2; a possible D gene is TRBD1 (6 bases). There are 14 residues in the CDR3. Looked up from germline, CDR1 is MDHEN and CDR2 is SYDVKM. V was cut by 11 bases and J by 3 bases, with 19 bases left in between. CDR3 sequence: CALGQTGPDYGYTF. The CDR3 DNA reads TGTGCCTTGGGTCAAACAGGGCCTGACTATGGCTACACCTTC.